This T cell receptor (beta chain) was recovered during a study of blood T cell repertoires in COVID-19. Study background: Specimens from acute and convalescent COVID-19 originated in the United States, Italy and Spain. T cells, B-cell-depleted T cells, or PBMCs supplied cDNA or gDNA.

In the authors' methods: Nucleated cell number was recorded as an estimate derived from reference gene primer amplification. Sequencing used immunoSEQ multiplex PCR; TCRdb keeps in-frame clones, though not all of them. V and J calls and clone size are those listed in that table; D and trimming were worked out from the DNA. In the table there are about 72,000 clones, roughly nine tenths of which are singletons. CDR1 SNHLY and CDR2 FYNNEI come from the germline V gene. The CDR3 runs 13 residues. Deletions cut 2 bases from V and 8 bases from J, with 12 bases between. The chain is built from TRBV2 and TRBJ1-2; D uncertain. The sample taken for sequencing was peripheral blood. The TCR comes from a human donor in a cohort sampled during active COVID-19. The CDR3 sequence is CASSEMRIYGYTF. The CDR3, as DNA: TGTGCCAGCAGTGAAATGCGGATCTACGGCTACACCTTC.